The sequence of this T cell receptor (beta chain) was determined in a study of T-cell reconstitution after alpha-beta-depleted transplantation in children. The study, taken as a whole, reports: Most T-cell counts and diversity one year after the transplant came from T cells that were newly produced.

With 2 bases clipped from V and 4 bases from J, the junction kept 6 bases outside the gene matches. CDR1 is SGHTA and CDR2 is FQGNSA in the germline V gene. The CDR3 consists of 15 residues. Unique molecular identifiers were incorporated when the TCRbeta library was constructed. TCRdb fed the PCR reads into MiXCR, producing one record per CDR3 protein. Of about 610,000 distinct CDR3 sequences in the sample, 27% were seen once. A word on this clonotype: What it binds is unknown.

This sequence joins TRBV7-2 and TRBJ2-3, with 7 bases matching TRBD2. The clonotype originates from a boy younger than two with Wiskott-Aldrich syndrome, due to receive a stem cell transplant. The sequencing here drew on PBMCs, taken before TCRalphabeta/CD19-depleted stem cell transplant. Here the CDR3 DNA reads TGTGCCAGCAGCTTAAGAGCGGGAAGAGCAGATACGCAGTATTTT. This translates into CASSLRAGRADTQYF.